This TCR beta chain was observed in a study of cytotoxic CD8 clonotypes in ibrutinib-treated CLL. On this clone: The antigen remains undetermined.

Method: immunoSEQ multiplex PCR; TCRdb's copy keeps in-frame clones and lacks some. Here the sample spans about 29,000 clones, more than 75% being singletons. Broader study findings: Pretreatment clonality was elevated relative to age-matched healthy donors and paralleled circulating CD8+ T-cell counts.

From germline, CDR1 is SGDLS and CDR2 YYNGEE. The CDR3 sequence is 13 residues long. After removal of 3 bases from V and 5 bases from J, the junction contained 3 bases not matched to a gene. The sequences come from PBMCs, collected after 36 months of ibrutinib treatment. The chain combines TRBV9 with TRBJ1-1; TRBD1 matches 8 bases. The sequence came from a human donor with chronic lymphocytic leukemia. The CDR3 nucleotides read TGTGCCAGCAGCGCAGGGGGCGCGACTGAAGCTTTCTTT. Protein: CASSAGGATEAFF. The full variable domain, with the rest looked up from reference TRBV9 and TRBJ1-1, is DSGVTQTPKHLITATGQRVTLRCSPRSGDLSVYWYQQSLDQGLQFLIQYYNGEERAKGNILERFSAQQFPDLHSELNLSSLELGDSALYFCASSAGGATEAFFGQGTRLTVV.